This T cell receptor beta chain was captured in a study of T-cell memory formation after mild COVID-19 (dated by TCRdb to about 2021). About the investigation overall: TCR sequence clusters from the two donors were largely donor specific. In a couple of donors, T-cell clones that expanded and contracted after mild COVID-19 were tracked by sequencing TCRalpha and TCRbeta repertoires over time. The cohort was made up of two young adult volunteers, one female and one male, who were previously healthy.

Ficoll-Paque density gradient centrifugation was used to isolate PBMCs. Including the terminal cysteine and phenylalanine, the CDR3 comprises 15 residues. Only the CDR3 region is kept as DNA, spanning 45 bases read in frame from base 1. Via the germline V gene, CDR1 is KGHSH and CDR2 LQKENI. Trimming takes 6 bases from V and 2 bases from J, and the germline ends sit 15 bases apart. The sequencer was an Illumina NovaSeq 6000. TCRalpha and TCRbeta cDNA libraries were constructed by 5'RACE with constant-segment primers, with sample barcodes and unique molecular identifiers being introduced. Trizol reagent was used to extract RNA from every sample. Library amplification was performed in two PCR steps, and a second sample barcode and Illumina TruSeq adapters were introduced in the second step. The libraries were sequenced on an Illumina NovaSeq using 2 x 150 bp paired-end reads. The original pipeline was this. With migec v1.2.7, reads were demultiplexed and then collapsed into UMI-guided consensus sequences. Using mixcr v2.1.11, UMI consensuses were aligned to TRA and TRB V and J templates and then assembled into clonotypes. Clonotypes were classified as expanded or contracted when called significant by both edgeR and NoisET, with noise models trained on biological replicates. For edgeR calls, a false discovery rate-adjusted p below 0.01 and a log2 fold-change threshold of 1 were applied. PCA with hierarchical clustering of max-normalized trajectories of the 1000 most abundant clonotypes was used as exploratory dynamics analysis. Separately sequenced CD4+ and CD8+ repertoires were used to assign a CD4 or CD8 phenotype to each responding clone. TCRdb reprocessed the public reads (quality trimming at Q25 with fastp, clone calling with MiXCR) and kept in-frame beta chains. For every CDR3 protein sequence, its rows merge into one entry that carries the most common genes and DNA. These V and J calls derive from TCRdb rather than the authors' analysis. This sample has 190,000 or so distinct CDR3 sequences in its table, and around a fifth of those were observed once. The ten largest clones add up to approximately 22% of the sample.

The paper as a whole reports these results and caveats: From day 15 to 85, contracting clones showed balanced CD4/CD8 phenotypes, whereas a second wave of clones that expanded from day 15 to 37 leaned towards CD4+. The detection of some responding clones in pre-infection memory suggests that pre-existing cross-reactive memory T cells joined the SARS-CoV-2 response. Contracting CD4+ clones were located mainly in the CM and EM memory subsets, whereas CD8+ clones were found to be enriched in EMRA. SARS-CoV-2 specificity of the second-wave clones peaking on day 37 was not confirmed. The study covered only a couple of mild cases, and larger cohorts including severe cases with pre-infection samples were considered necessary.

As for this clonotype: The antigen this receptor binds is unknown. One base away there is no much larger clone; base qualities are not given.

Recombination linked TRBV18 to TRBJ2-3; tentative D gene TRBD1, with 6 bases matching. Material: PBMCs or a T cell subset sorted from them (not recorded which). The sequence derives from an adult woman who had mild COVID-19 (a few samples of this study predate the infection). The sample titles of this study are shuffled in the database, so cell type and time point are left out; the donor was told from shared clones. The sequenced DNA: TGTGCCAGCTCTTTCCAAACAGGGATCACAGATACGCAGTATTTT. Its coded protein is CASSFQTGITDTQYF.